Listed below are T cell receptor beta chains from one sample, sequenced in a study of patients and donors after allogeneic stem cell transplantation. A single record per CDR3 protein comes from TCRdb applying MiXCR to the RT-PCR reads. This repertoire shows hundreds of thousands of distinct CDR3 sequences, roughly 17% found once; its top ten account for less than 8.5%. The sequenced sample was blood, either unsorted or a sorted T cell fraction (not recorded which). The receptors were gathered from a human donor who was either an allogeneic HSCT recipient or a stem cell or donor lymphocyte infusion donor (not recorded which). It is not recorded whose cells these are; they may come from a transplant donor. Each CDR3 is given with its conserved first and last residue. The D gene is left open where the match is weak. Clone size is shown for a subset of rows, as once, few, many or a class of expanded clone.

D | J | size | V | CDR3 | DNA
NA | TRBJ2-3 | many | TRBV4-1 | CASSQESTDTQYF | TGCGCCAGCAGCCAAGAATCTACAGATACGCAGTATTTT
NA | TRBJ2-7 | NA | TRBV6-1 | CATREIDEQYF | TGTGCCACCAGAGAAATCGACGAGCAGTACTTC
NA | TRBJ1-1 | NA | TRBV12-3/TRBV12-4 | CASSLEGLGAFF | TGTGCCAGCAGTTTAGAGGGGCTTGGAGCTTTCTTT
NA | TRBJ1-2 | NA | TRBV19 | CASSIDRRGSYTF | TGTGCCAGTAGTATAGATCGTCGGGGAAGCTACACCTTC
NA | TRBJ2-5 | NA | TRBV12-3/TRBV12-4 | CASSFFRAAPAAAQYF | TGTGCCAGCAGTTTTTTCAGGGCGGCCCCAGCGGCGGCCCAGTACTTC
NA | TRBJ1-1 | NA | TRBV4-2 | CASSQFSINTEAFF | TGTGCCAGCAGCCAATTCAGTATCAACACTGAAGCTTTCTTT
NA | TRBJ2-2 | many | TRBV12-3/TRBV12-4 | CASSPPGGGELFF | TGTGCCAGCAGTCCGCCCGGAGGCGGGGAGCTGTTTTTT
TRBD1 | TRBJ2-2 | few | TRBV6-4 | CASKGTGGPGELFF | TGTGCCAGCAAGGGGACAGGGGGCCCCGGGGAGCTGTTTTTT
NA | TRBJ1-3 | NA | TRBV7-9 | CASSWGLRESSGNTIYF | TGTGCCAGCAGCTGGGGCCTCAGGGAGAGCTCTGGAAACACCATATATTTT
NA | TRBJ2-3 | once | TRBV19 | CASSSWGSSTDTQYF | TGTGCCAGTTCTTCGTGGGGCTCTAGCACAGATACGCAGTATTTT
TRBD2 | TRBJ2-3 | NA | TRBV12-3/TRBV12-4 | CASTSSVGLADTDTQYF | TGTGCCAGCACTAGTTCTGTCGGGCTAGCGGACACAGATACGCAGTATTTT
TRBD2 | TRBJ2-3 | NA | TRBV7-3 | CASSPGTSGGDTQYF | TGTGCCAGCAGCCCCGGGACTAGCGGGGGCGATACGCAGTATTTT
NA | TRBJ2-2 | NA | TRBV29-1 | CSVDSVANTGELFF | TGCAGCGTTGACAGTGTCGCGAACACCGGGGAGCTGTTTTTT
TRBD1 | TRBJ2-1 | NA | TRBV20-1 | CSAMLSGQGAIDEQFF | TGCAGTGCTATGTTATCGGGACAGGGGGCTATTGATGAGCAGTTCTTC
TRBD2 | TRBJ2-7 | many | TRBV12-3/TRBV12-4 | CASSLGAGTSAF | TGTGCCAGCAGTTTAGGAGCGGGGACTAGCGCCTTC
NA | TRBJ2-2 | many | TRBV15 | CATSRSKGTGELFF | TGTGCCACCAGCAGATCCAAGGGGACCGGGGAGCTGTTTTTT
NA | TRBJ2-7 | many | TRBV4-1 | CASSLQRTGKANEQYF | TGCGCCAGCAGCCTTCAAAGGACTGGGAAAGCGAACGAGCAGTACTTC
TRBD1 | TRBJ1-4 | many | TRBV6-1 | CASSFNYRGRIEKLFF | TGTGCCAGCAGCTTTAATTACAGGGGGCGCATCGAAAAACTGTTTTTT
TRBD1 | TRBJ1-1 | few | TRBV12-3/TRBV12-4 | CASSAPDRDTEAFF | TGTGCCAGCAGTGCGCCGGACAGGGACACTGAAGCTTTCTTT
TRBD2 | TRBJ2-1 | NA | TRBV4-2 | CASSQIAGGSYNEQFF | TGTGCCAGCAGCCAAATAGCGGGGGGTTCCTACAATGAGCAGTTCTTC
TRBD2 | TRBJ2-1 | NA | TRBV9 | CASSATSGDDYNEQFF | TGTGCCAGCAGCGCGACTAGCGGGGATGATTACAATGAGCAGTTCTTC
TRBD1 | TRBJ1-5 | NA | TRBV6-2/TRBV6-3 | CANFGQGSRQPQHF | TGTGCCAACTTCGGACAGGGATCACGGCAGCCCCAGCATTTT
TRBD1 | TRBJ2-7 | few | TRBV20-1 | CSAVGQQIYYEQYF | TGCAGTGCTGTGGGACAGCAGATTTACTACGAGCAGTACTTC
NA | TRBJ2-2 | NA | TRBV20-1 | CSASRGNTGELFF | TGCAGTGCTTCGAGGGGGAACACCGGGGAGCTGTTTTTT
NA | TRBJ1-1 | few | TRBV12-3/TRBV12-4 | CASSSIRGAEAFF | TGTGCCAGCAGCAGCATCAGGGGAGCTGAAGCTTTCTTT
TRBD2 | TRBJ2-4 | many | TRBV7-9 | CASSRGTSGKDIQYF | TGTGCCAGCAGCAGAGGGACTAGCGGGAAGGACATTCAGTACTTC
NA | TRBJ1-2 | NA | TRBV7-9 | CASSPSTEINYGYTF | TGTGCCAGCAGCCCGTCGACAGAGATTAACTATGGCTACACCTTC
NA | TRBJ1-5 | few | TRBV24-1 | CATSKRGDSNQPQHF | TGTGCCACCAGCAAGAGGGGGGATAGCAATCAGCCCCAGCATTTT
NA | TRBJ1-3 | many | TRBV5-1 | CASSLGSSSGNTIYF | TGCGCCAGCAGCTTGGGCAGCAGCTCTGGAAACACCATATATTTT
TRBD1 | TRBJ1-1 | few | TRBV5-1 | CASRRDREGEAFF | TGCGCCAGCAGGAGGGACAGGGAGGGTGAAGCTTTCTTT
TRBD2 | TRBJ2-7 | few | TRBV29-1 | CSVKRESYEQYF | TGCAGCGTTAAGCGGGAGAGCTACGAGCAGTACTTC
NA | TRBJ2-1 | NA | TRBV28 | CASSLPRNVIYNEQFF | TGTGCCAGCAGTTTACCGCGGAATGTAATCTACAATGAGCAGTTCTTC
NA | TRBJ2-7 | few | TRBV14 | CASSQGGLAYEQYF | TGTGCCAGCAGCCAAGGGGGATTAGCCTACGAGCAGTACTTC
TRBD1 | TRBJ2-5 | few | TRBV7-9 | CASSLAGGNGETQYF | TGTGCCAGCAGCTTGGCAGGGGGAAATGGAGAGACCCAGTACTTC
NA | TRBJ1-1 | many | TRBV20-1 | CSATGEVNTEAFF | TGCAGTGCAACGGGGGAGGTGAACACTGAAGCTTTCTTT
NA | TRBJ2-2 | once | TRBV12-3/TRBV12-4 | CAGGLGGWTGELFF | TGTGCCGGCGGGTTGGGGGGATGGACCGGGGAGCTGTTTTTT
TRBD1 | TRBJ1-3 | few | TRBV7-9 | CASSTRDRGVGNTIYF | TGTGCCAGCAGCACCCGGGACAGGGGCGTCGGAAACACCATATATTTT
NA | TRBJ1-6 | few | TRBV2 | CASNVNPSPLHF | TGTGCCAGCAATGTCAACCCTTCACCCCTCCACTTT
NA | TRBJ1-5 | NA | TRBV21-1 | CASSNETVPQPQHF | TGTGCCAGCAGCAACGAGACAGTTCCTCAGCCCCAGCATTTT
NA | TRBJ2-1 | many | TRBV5-1 | CASSHGTLRGGNEQFF | TGCGCCAGCAGCCACGGGACTCTGAGAGGGGGCAATGAGCAGTTCTTC
NA | TRBJ2-7 | few | TRBV27 | CASSHGLSLYEQYF | TGTGCCAGCAGCCATGGACTGAGCCTCTACGAGCAGTACTTC
NA | TRBJ1-5 | NA | TRBV12-3/TRBV12-4 | CASSLGYGSNQPQHF | TGTGCCAGCAGTTTGGGATACGGGTCTAATCAGCCCCAGCATTTT
NA | TRBJ1-6 | few | TRBV18 | CASSQGRNYNSPLHF | TGTGCCAGCTCACAGGGACGGAACTATAATTCACCCCTCCACTTT
NA | TRBJ2-7 | NA | TRBV10-3 | CAISEYKVSYEQYF | TGTGCCATCAGTGAGTATAAGGTATCGTACGAGCAGTACTTC
TRBD1 | TRBJ1-2 | NA | TRBV7-9 | CASSLGSGTGHGYTF | TGTGCCAGCAGCTTAGGATCCGGGACAGGGCATGGCTACACCTTC